A single sample gave rise to the 22 T cell receptor beta chains below, sequenced in a study of metastatic and nonmetastatic thyroid tumors. Thyroid surgery had not been preceded by any treatment in any patient. Via MiXCR, TCRdb re-called the PCR reads. The table records about 19,000 clones, 25% to 35% of them present only once. Material for sequencing was tumor tissue. Receptors originate from a female donor with papillary thyroid cancer or a benign thyroid nodule (not recorded which). Some clones in this sample may be carry-over from other donors' samples.

The table lists this clone with many counts. This chain joins TRBV7-2 and TRBJ2-3; tentatively, D is TRBD2 (6 bases). Germline V gives CDR1 SGHTA, CDR2 FQGNSA. CDR3 length: 15 amino acids. V lost 2 bases, J lost 5 bases, and 14 bases lay in between. Here the CDR3 DNA reads TGTGCCAGCAGCTTATCGGCCGTGGGGGGAGATACGCAGTATTTT. It codes for CASSLSAVGGDTQYF.

The J gene is TRBJ2-2, the V gene TRBV7-3; D call uncertain. The germline V gene has CDR1 SGHTA and CDR2 FQGTGA. The CDR3 extends over 13 amino acids. Trimming removed 6 bases at V and 2 bases at J, with 7 bases between. As DNA, the CDR3 is TGTGCCAGCAGGACCCTCAACACCGGGGAGCTGTTTTTT. Amino acids: CASRTLNTGELFF.

The chain carries TRBV11-2 and TRBJ2-5; maybe TRBD1 (6 bases). V lost 4 bases and J lost 5, with 11 bases in between. This CDR3 has 13 amino acids. The germline CDR1 and CDR2 sequences are SGHAT and FQNNGV. The CDR3 DNA sequence: TGTGCCAGCAGCTGGTGCCAGGGGGAGACCCAGTACTTC. Its protein is CASSWCQGETQYF.

This sequence joins TRBV6-1 and TRBJ2-6; D is undetermined. Germline-derived CDR1 and CDR2 are MNHNS and SASEGT. Deletions cut 6 bases from V and 1 base from J, with 10 bases between. The CDR3 is made up of 15 amino acids. The CDR3 nucleotides are TGTGCCAGCAGATCACACGAATCTGGGGCCAACGTCCTGACTTTC. Amino acid sequence: CASRSHESGANVLTF.

The count of this clone is one. CDR3 bases: TGTGCCAGCAGTCCGGGACCGACCACTGAAGCTTTCTTT. This encodes CASSPGPTTEAFF. The chain combines TRBV27 with TRBJ1-1; D might be TRBD1 (5 bases). CDR1 and CDR2 from the germline V gene are MNHEY and SMNVEV (reference sequence). The CDR3 loop spans 13 amino acids. V dropped 5 bases and J dropped 4 bases, with 11 bases sitting between them.

This clone came up a few times. V gene TRBV6-1 combines with J gene TRBJ1-1, with a possible D match to TRBD1 (5 bases). Deletions cut 8 bases from V and 4 bases from J, with 17 bases between. Germline V gene data show CDR1 as MNHNS and CDR2 as SASEGT. CDR3 length equals 14 residues. CDR3 sequence: CASFPGPYFTEAFF. The CDR3 DNA reads TGTGCCAGCTTTCCGGGGCCTTACTTCACTGAAGCTTTCTTT.

For this clone: An end of the junction does not agree with germline; a read error may underlie this. For the CDR3, the DNA is TGTGCCAACAGCCAGGGCAGGGAGACCCAGTACTTC. Residues: CANSQGRETQYF. This chain joins TRBV4-2 and TRBJ2-5; D might be TRBD1 (5 bases). Looked up from germline, CDR1 is LGHNA and CDR2 is YNFKEQ. The CDR3 runs 12 residues.

The V and J genes are TRBV28 and TRBJ1-1, with D uncertain. Germline V gene sequence: CDR1 MDHEN, CDR2 SYDVKM. Trimming shortened V by 4 bases and J by 4 bases, and 7 bases separated the two germline ends. This CDR3 is 12 amino acids long. CDR3 sequence (DNA): TGTGCCAGCAGTTACAGTGGCACTGAAGCTTTCTTT. Translating gives CASSYSGTEAFF.

This clone has at least ten counts. V is TRBV19 and J is TRBJ1-1; 8 positions agree with TRBD1. The germline gives CDR1 LNHDA, CDR2 SQIVND (reference sequence). CDR3 length: 14 amino acids. V lost 5 bases to trimming and J lost 5 bases; unmatched junction nucleotides: 7. DNA for the CDR3: TGTGCCAGTAGTTCGCGGACAGGGCGGACTGAAGCTTTCTTT. Translated: CASSSRTGRTEAFF.

Points on this clone: It may be a read error: a sequence one base away is much more abundant. The V call is TRBV20-1, the J call TRBJ1-2, with 7 bases identical to TRBD1. Germline lookup yields CDR1 DFQATT and CDR2 SNEGSKA (reference sequence). The CDR3 covers 12 residues. Unmatched junction bases numbered 8, after V lost 8 bases and J lost 5 bases. The CDR3 sequence is CSIGQVVYGYTF. The CDR3 region has the DNA TGCAGTATTGGACAGGTGGTTTATGGCTACACCTTC.

This clone was observed at least ten times. The chain recombines TRBV9 with TRBJ2-7; no firm D call. Germline V gene lookup returns CDR1 SGDLS and CDR2 YYNGEE. The ends were cut back, 4 bases at V and 2 bases at J, with 16 bases in the middle. This CDR3 spans 15 amino acids. CDR3 nucleotide sequence: TGTGCCAGCAGCACTTGGCCGGAAAAAGCCTACGAGCAGTACTTC. Translated: CASSTWPEKAYEQYF.

This clone was seen at least ten times. DNA for the CDR3: TGTGCCAGCAGCCAAGGACAGGGAAGGCCTGGAAACACCATATATTTT. It encodes CASSQGQGRPGNTIYF. This chain connects TRBV9 to TRBJ1-3; 8 bases match TRBD1. The CDR3 runs 16 residues. V shed 4 bases, J shed 2 bases, and the junction held 8 bases outside the gene matches. In germline, CDR1 is SGDLS, CDR2 YYNGEE.

This clone occurred a few times. The V gene is TRBV19, the J gene TRBJ1-5; 7 bases are shared with TRBD1. The V and J ends lost 6 bases and 2 bases, in that order; junction bases with no gene match: 4. This CDR3 has 14 residues. Germline CDR1 LNHDA, CDR2 SQIVND (reference sequence). CDR3 sequence (DNA): TGTGCCAGTAGGACGACAGGGCGCAATCAGCCCCAGCATTTT. Protein sequence: CASRTTGRNQPQHF.

The gene calls are TRBV20-1 and TRBJ2-3; tentative D call: TRBD2 (6 bases). V was cut by 6 bases and J by 1 base, with 14 bases left in between. The CDR3 has 14 amino acids. CDR1 DFQATT and CDR2 SNEGSKA come from the germline V gene (reference sequence). This CDR3 reads CSAIPSAGTDTQYF. The CDR3 DNA reads TGCAGTGCGATCCCTAGCGCCGGCACAGATACGCAGTATTTT.

This clone was seen at least ten times. This sequence may be a read error, since a much larger clone differs from it by one base. Distinct nucleotide sequences in the sample also encode this CDR3. The chain carries TRBV15 and TRBJ2-7; D might be TRBD1 or TRBD2, each matching 6 bases. Trimming removed 4 bases at V and 4 bases at J, with 26 bases between. The CDR3 length is 18 residues. Per the germline V gene, CDR1 is LNHNV and CDR2 is YYDKDF (reference sequence). The chain's CDR3 is CATSTSSLKERGTYEQYF. The CDR3 nucleotides are TGTGCCACCAGCACCTCCTCCCTCAAGGAAAGGGGGACTTACGAGCAGTACTTC.

The chain links TRBV20-1 to TRBJ1-6; D ambiguous. The CDR3 is 14 amino acids. With 1 base removed from V and 10 bases from J, the gap between germline ends came to 14 bases. Germline assignment: CDR1 DFQATT and CDR2 SNEGSKA (reference sequence). CDR3 bases: TGCAGTGCTAGAGCCCCCCTCGCTGGGTCACCCCTCCACTTT. It is translated as CSARAPLAGSPLHF.

By share, this clone ranks as medium-sized (0.01 to 0.1%). The chain joins TRBV6-6 to TRBJ2-2; D is unclear. This CDR3 region has 17 residues. Germline-derived CDR1 and CDR2 are MNHNY and SVGAGI (reference sequence). V lost 2 bases and J lost 0, with 13 bases in between. CDR3 loop: CASSYGFWQANTGELFF. The CDR3 DNA follows: TGTGCCAGCAGTTACGGATTTTGGCAGGCGAACACCGGGGAGCTGTTTTTT.

By share, this clone ranks as medium-sized. The gene calls are TRBV6-1 and TRBJ2-7; 7 nucleotides match TRBD1. This CDR3 contains 14 residues. Losses at the gene ends were 10 bases for V and 0 bases for J; bases not matched to a gene: 9. In germline, CDR1 is MNHNS, CDR2 SASEGT. The CDR3 sequence is CAKFSRDSSYEQYF. The CDR3 region has the DNA TGTGCCAAGTTCTCCCGGGACAGCTCCTACGAGCAGTACTTC.

This clone was found a few times. A much larger clone differs by one base, so this may be a read error. This CDR3 is also generated by other DNA sequences in the sample. The chain has TRBV2 and TRBJ1-1; no reliable D call. Looked up from germline, CDR1 is SNHLY and CDR2 is FYNNEI. The CDR3 consists of 15 residues. V lost 6 bases and J lost 0, with 14 bases in between. CDR3 residues: CASSPLPTVNTEAFF. The CDR3 DNA is TGTGCCAGCAGCCCCCTACCGACGGTGAACACTGAAGCTTTCTTT.

This clone is termed medium-sized. V is TRBV7-9 and J is TRBJ1-2, with 7 bases fitting TRBD1. J lost 6 bases, V lost 4 bases, and 8 bases had no gene match. CDR1 is SEHNR, CDR2 FQNEAQ, per germline (reference sequence). The length of the CDR3 is 14 residues. For the CDR3, the DNA is TGTGCCAGCAGCTCCCCGACAGGGTACCATGGCTACACCTTC. This encodes CASSSPTGYHGYTF.

The genes are TRBV5-8 and TRBJ1-6, with TRBD1 identical over 8 bases. CDR1 and CDR2 from the germline V gene are SGHTS and YDEGEE. After removal of 4 bases from V and 10 bases from J, the junction contained 10 bases not matched to a gene. The CDR3 is 15 amino acids. The CDR3 nucleotides are TGTGCCAGCAGCCGAAGGGACAGGATGGGATCACCCCTCCACTTT. It yields the protein CASSRRDRMGSPLHF.

Only a few counts were recorded for this clone. The rearrangement links TRBV28 to TRBJ1-3, with D perhaps TRBD1 (6 bases). This CDR3 contains 14 residues. Trimming shortened V by 7 bases and J by 2 bases, and 12 bases separated the two germline ends. Looked up from germline, CDR1 is MDHEN and CDR2 is SYDVKM. The CDR3 DNA follows: TGTGCCAGCACCCCCCAGGGGACTGGAAACACCATATATTTT. Protein sequence: CASTPQGTGNTIYF.